The subject of this entry is one T cell receptor beta chain. Its target antigen remains unknown. The input lacks base qualities; no much larger clone sits a single base away. This entry belongs to a study of Ad26.COV2.S vaccination and SARS-CoV-2 variants (dated by TCRdb to the early 2020s). Turning to the overall study: Donors in the vaccine arm were drawn from COV1001, a multicentre, randomized, double-blind, placebo-controlled phase I-IIa trial testing Ad26.COV2.S in healthy adults. Ad26.COV2.S was administered intramuscularly at a dose of 5x10^10 or 1x10^11 viral particles, either as one shot or as two shots given 56 days apart. TCRbeta repertoire sequencing was used to assess the specificity and breadth of SARS-CoV-2-reactive T cell receptors after Ad26.COV2.S vaccination. A total of approximately 32 samples were included in the TCR-sequenced set, comprising around 19 Ad26.COV2.S vaccine recipients, 5 placebo recipients and 8 SARS-CoV-2 convalescent individuals. Participants in the trial were split at random into five groups of five each, receiving low-dose or high-dose Ad26.COV2.S once or twice, or else placebo on both occasions. Throughout the experiments and outcome assessment, investigators stayed blinded to trial group allocation.

Study-wide conclusions, independent of this receptor: After vaccination, spike-specific CD8+ and CD4+ T cell responses were reported to show substantial breadth. The study was not powered for comparison of responses between vaccine doses or regimens. Compared with placebo recipients, Ad26.COV2.S recipients showed higher spike-specific TCR breadth (P = 0.0014). The authors noted that total T cell responses may have been underestimated by the TCR breadth and depth analyses. Vaccine and placebo recipients had comparable non-spike TCR breadth, which fits with the vaccine containing only spike.

Sample treatment or condition, as interpreted from the label and publication: roughly 18 received Ad26.COV2.S at low or high dose, single or two shots; several received placebo; per-sample allocation not given. Repertoires of vaccine and placebo recipients were sequenced from samples collected on day 63 after the first injection. In Cohort 1b, more than 20 adults aged 18-55 years were enrolled at a single site in Boston, USA, between 29 July and 7 August 2020. Ad26.COV2.S was a replication-incompetent adenovirus type 26 vector that expressed a prefusion-stabilized SARS-CoV-2 spike protein derived from the original Wuhan strain. Including cysteine and phenylalanine, the CDR3 has 17 amino acids. Solely the CDR3 DNA is kept, with 51 bases framed from the first base. The germline V gene specifies MGHDK as CDR1 and SYGVNS as CDR2. Germline trimming amounts to 7 bases on V and 2 bases on J, with 11 as the count of junction bases outside the gene matches.

The immunoSEQ Assay was the method used to sequence TCRbeta CDR3 regions. After extraction, genomic DNA underwent amplification by bias-controlled multiplex PCR, followed by high-throughput sequencing. The published analysis was carried out like this. To quantify the absolute abundance of each unique TCRbeta CDR3 region, sequences were collapsed and filtered. T cell fraction was estimated by normalizing TCRbeta template counts to usable DNA, which was measured by amplifying reference genes present in all nucleated cells. Repertoire TCRs were annotated as SARS-CoV-2-specific when V gene, CDR3 amino acid sequence and J gene were exactly matched to a known reactive TCR set. The reference SARS-CoV-2 TCR set came from MIRA and was filtered for enrichment in COVID-19-positive ImmuneCODE repertoires, removing public or cross-reactive TCRs. Using the MIRA antigens, annotated TCRs were further analysed by specific ORF or by position within an ORF. Depth was the summed frequency of annotated unique rearrangements, while breadth was defined as annotated unique rearrangements over total unique productive rearrangements. TCR breadth was compared between groups using two-sided Wilcoxon rank-sum tests. TCRdb's version of the immuneACCESS table is confined to in-frame rearrangements and falls short of the full clone set. An unresolved V gene accounts for under half of the shortfall where checked; the remainder is of unknown origin. V and J calls and clone size are those listed in that table; D and trimming were worked out from the DNA. Within this sample are fewer than 500,000 clones, with around 90% of them counted one time only. The ten largest clones capture less than 15% of the sample.

This chain is built from TRBV25-1 and TRBJ2-1; TRBD2 matches 10 bases in the middle. This material consisted of peripheral blood, taken in a trial of Ad26.COV2.S vaccine versus placebo. This clonotype was obtained from a person aged 18-60 years who received the Ad26.COV2.S COVID-19 vaccine or a placebo. The CDR3 reads as follows: CASKDASGRSTYNEQFF. The sequence in DNA is TGTGCCAGCAAGGACGCTAGCGGGAGATCCACCTACAATGAGCAGTTCTTC.